These 11 T cell receptor beta chains came from one sample sequenced in a study of T cells in Graves' hyperthyroidism and ophthalmopathy. TCR beta CDR3 region amplification was performed from RNA transcripts. In the first-round RT-PCR of the TCR CDR3, the HTBI primer set was used. TCRdb re-derived calls from the multiplex PCR reads in MiXCR, one entry per CDR3 protein. The profile shows 300,000 to 450,000 distinct CDR3 sequences, about 15% of them singletons. Sequencing input: blood. These receptors originate from a woman in her 30s with Graves' ophthalmopathy.

This clonotype has ten or more counts. The chain employs TRBV30 and TRBJ2-4, with a tentative D call TRBD2 (6 bases). Germline-derived CDR1 and CDR2 are GTSNPN and SVGIG (reference sequence). With 4 bases removed from V and 0 bases from J, the gap between germline ends came to 13 bases. CDR3 length: 15 residues. This CDR3 is CAWIKAGSAKNIQYF. DNA of the CDR3: TGTGCCTGGATTAAAGCGGGTTCAGCCAAAAACATTCAGTACTTC.

In this sample, this clonotype turned up many times. This chain connects TRBV28 to TRBJ2-1; D uncertain. Trimming left V 5 bases short and J 0 bases short, with 11 bases between. The CDR3 is 15 amino acids. From germline, CDR1 is MDHEN and CDR2 SYDVKM. The chain's CDR3 is CASSRAPSSYNEQFF. The DNA for the CDR3 is TGTGCCAGCAGTCGTGCCCCTAGCTCCTACAATGAGCAGTTCTTC.

The chain has TRBV7-2 and TRBJ2-7; 8 positions agree with TRBD1. Germline-derived CDR1 and CDR2 are SGHTA and FQGNSA. The ends lost 5 bases at V and 7 bases at J; junction bases unmatched: 13. The CDR3 contains 15 residues. CDR3 DNA: TGTGCCAGCAGCCCCCGGACAGGGAGGAACTGGGAGCAGTACTTC. The encoded protein is CASSPRTGRNWEQYF.

This chain joins TRBV27 and TRBJ2-7; D possibly corresponds to TRBD1 (6 bases). V shed 5 bases and J shed 3 bases, with 14 bases lying between them. The CDR3 spans 14 residues. Germline loops: CDR1 MNHEY, CDR2 SMNVEV (reference sequence). In DNA, the CDR3 is TGTGCCAGCAGTCCCCGGACAGCTCTCTACGAGCAGTACTTC. This gives the protein CASSPRTALYEQYF.

This clonotype was recorded at least ten times. The rearrangement joins TRBV5-1 to TRBJ2-1; 7 positions match TRBD1. With 2 bases clipped from V and 6 bases from J, the junction kept 2 bases outside the gene matches. The V gene's germline CDR1 is SGHRS and CDR2 YFSETQ. The CDR3 has 13 residues. Here the CDR3 DNA reads TGCGCCAGCAGCTTCGACAGGGCCAATGAGCAGTTCTTC. Translation: CASSFDRANEQFF.

This clonotype showed up many times. This chain joins TRBV27 and TRBJ2-7; D may correspond to TRBD1 or TRBD2 (5 bases each). The germline V gene encodes CDR1 MNHEY and CDR2 SMNVEV (reference sequence). The V end lost 3 bases, the J end lost 6 bases, and 12 bases lay between the germline ends. The CDR3 spans 13 residues. The CDR3 DNA sequence: TGTGCCAGCAGTTTTCAGGGACCGACCGAGCAGTACTTC. It is translated as CASSFQGPTEQYF.

This clonotype was seen ten or more times. The chain joins TRBV11-2 to TRBJ2-1; D possibly corresponds to TRBD2 (7 bases). V was trimmed by 3 bases and J by 0 bases, leaving 18 bases between them. The germline gives CDR1 SGHAT, CDR2 FQNNGV. The CDR3 is made up of 18 amino acids. The CDR3 spells CASSFPGGGPPSYNEQFF. In DNA form, the CDR3 reads TGTGCCAGCAGCTTCCCTGGCGGGGGCCCACCCTCCTACAATGAGCAGTTCTTC.

This clonotype has a count of ten or more. The rearrangement joins TRBV2 to TRBJ1-4; a weak D match, TRBD1 (5 bases). The V gene lost 6 bases and the J gene lost 0 bases, with 8 bases spanning the gap. Germline V gene lookup returns CDR1 SNHLY and CDR2 FYNNEI. This CDR3 is built from 14 residues. For the CDR3, the DNA is TGTGCCAGCAGGGCGGGGGCAACTAATGAAAAACTGTTTTTT. Protein product: CASRAGATNEKLFF.

This clonotype has more than one count but fewer than ten. This rearrangement joins TRBV5-6 to TRBJ1-6, with D possibly TRBD1 on 5 matching bases. This CDR3 is 14 amino acids long. The germline V gene has CDR1 SGHDT and CDR2 YYEEEE. With 1 base removed from V and 7 bases from J, the gap between germline ends came to 9 bases. CDR3: CASSLSWGNSPLHF. The DNA of the CDR3 is TGTGCCAGCAGCTTGTCTTGGGGGAATTCACCCCTCCACTTT.

The chain combines TRBV7-9 with TRBJ2-6, with no clear D. V was clipped by 1 base and J by 0 bases, with 7 bases between them. In germline, CDR1 is SEHNR, CDR2 FQNEAQ (reference sequence). CDR3 length equals 16 residues. DNA of the CDR3: TGTGCCAGCAGCTTAGGTCGAGTCTCTGGGGCCAACGTCCTGACTTTC. Its protein is CASSLGRVSGANVLTF.

This clonotype has a count of ten or more. The CDR3 DNA follows: TGTGCCAGCAGCTACGGGACTAGCGCCGAGCAGTACTTC. This translates into CASSYGTSAEQYF. The chain is built from TRBV7-2 and TRBJ2-7; TRBD2 matches at 10 bases. Trimming took 4 bases from V and 6 from J; bases not matched to a gene: 3. This CDR3 contains 13 residues. Looked up from germline, CDR1 is SGHTA and CDR2 is FQGNSA.